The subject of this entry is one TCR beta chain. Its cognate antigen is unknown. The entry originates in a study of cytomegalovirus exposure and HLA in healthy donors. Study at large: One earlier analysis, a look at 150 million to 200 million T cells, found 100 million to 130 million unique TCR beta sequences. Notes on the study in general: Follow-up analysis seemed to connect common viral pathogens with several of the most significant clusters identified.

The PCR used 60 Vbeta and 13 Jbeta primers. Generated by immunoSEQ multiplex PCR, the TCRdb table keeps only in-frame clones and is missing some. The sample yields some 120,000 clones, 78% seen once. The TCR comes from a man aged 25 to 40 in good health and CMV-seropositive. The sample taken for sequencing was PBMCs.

The CDR3 DNA reads TGTGCCAGCTCACCCTGGGATAGCGCCGGGGGGGAGACCCAGTACTTC. Its protein is CASSPWDSAGGETQYF. The chain couples TRBV18 to TRBJ2-5; TRBD2 agrees at 7 bases. V dropped 3 bases and J dropped 5; count of bases not matched to a gene: 12. The CDR3 spans 16 residues. Germline lookup yields CDR1 KGHSH and CDR2 LQKENI.